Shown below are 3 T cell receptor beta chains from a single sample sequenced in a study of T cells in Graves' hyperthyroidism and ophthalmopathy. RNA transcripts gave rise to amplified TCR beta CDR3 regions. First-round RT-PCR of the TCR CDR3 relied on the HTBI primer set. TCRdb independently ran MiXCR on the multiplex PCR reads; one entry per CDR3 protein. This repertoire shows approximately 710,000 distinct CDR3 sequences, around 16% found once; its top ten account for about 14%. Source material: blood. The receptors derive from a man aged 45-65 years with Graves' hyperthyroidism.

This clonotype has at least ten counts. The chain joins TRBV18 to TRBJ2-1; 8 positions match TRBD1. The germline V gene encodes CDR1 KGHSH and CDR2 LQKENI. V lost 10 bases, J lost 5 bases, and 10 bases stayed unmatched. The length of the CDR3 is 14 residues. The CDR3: CAIKEGQADNEQFF. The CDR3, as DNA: TGTGCCATCAAGGAGGGACAGGCAGACAATGAGCAGTTCTTC.

CDR3 loop: CSALDRIYSNQPQHF. CDR3 DNA: TGCAGTGCCTTGGACAGGATTTATAGCAATCAGCCCCAGCATTTT. J is TRBJ1-5 and V is TRBV20-1; 7 bases map to TRBD1. This CDR3 contains 15 residues. The ends lost 6 bases at V and 0 bases at J; junction bases unmatched: 8. Germline CDR1 and CDR2: DFQATT and SNEGSKA (reference sequence).

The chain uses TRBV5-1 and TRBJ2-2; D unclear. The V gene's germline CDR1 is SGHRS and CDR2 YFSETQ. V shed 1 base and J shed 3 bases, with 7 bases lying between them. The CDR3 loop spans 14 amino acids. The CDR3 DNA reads TGCGCCAGCAGCTTGACGGGTTACACCGGGGAGCTGTTTTTT. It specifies CASSLTGYTGELFF.